The present entry profiles one T cell receptor (beta chain) with its context. Looked up from germline, CDR1 is MGHRA and CDR2 is YSYEKL. V was clipped by 3 bases and J by 0 bases; unmatched bases: 4. The CDR3 runs 15 residues. Method: immunoSEQ multiplex PCR; TCRdb's copy keeps in-frame clones and lacks some. The sample carries some 48,000 clones, roughly 94% recorded once. The data derive from a study of T cell changes during pregnancy in multiple sclerosis. Here the sequenced sample was CD8+ T cells from peripheral blood mononuclear cells, taken in the first trimester of pregnancy. The chain couples TRBV4-1 to TRBJ1-1; TRBD1 matches 7 bases. The clonotype was recovered from a female donor with multiple sclerosis, enrolled in a pregnancy study. CDR3 nucleotides: TGCGCCAGCAGCCACGGACAGGAGTTGAACACTGAAGCTTTCTTT. It specifies CASSHGQELNTEAFF.